The following is a TCR beta chain sequence with its context. What it binds is not known. This record belongs to a study of cytomegalovirus exposure and HLA in healthy donors. Study-wide background: Researchers found that less than 90% of 398 genotyped donors fell within the Caucasian-associated ancestry cluster. Study results and caveats: Donors belonging to an Asian-associated ancestry cluster reportedly showed fewer N-insertions in productive TCRs than the 666-donor mean, according to what a later analysis found.

Healthy bone marrow donors made up the donor group. PCR was performed using 60 Vbeta and 13 Jbeta primers. Profiling relied on immunoSEQ multiplex PCR, and the TCRdb table lists in-frame clones only, not all of them. The sample lists approximately 140,000 clones; 55% to 80% were seen once. The CDR3 runs 16 residues. Germline V gene data show CDR1 as MNHNY and CDR2 as SVGAGI (reference sequence). V was pared by 2 bases and J by 4 bases, with 3 bases of the junction left unmatched. The receptor was derived from a woman aged 55-70 years in good health and CMV-seropositive. Sequenced input: PBMCs. The V and J genes are TRBV6-6 and TRBJ2-2, with 11 nucleotides matching TRBD2. CDR3: CASSYLLAGGTGELFF. The DNA for the CDR3 is TGTGCCAGCAGTTACCTCCTAGCGGGAGGCACCGGGGAGCTGTTTTTT.